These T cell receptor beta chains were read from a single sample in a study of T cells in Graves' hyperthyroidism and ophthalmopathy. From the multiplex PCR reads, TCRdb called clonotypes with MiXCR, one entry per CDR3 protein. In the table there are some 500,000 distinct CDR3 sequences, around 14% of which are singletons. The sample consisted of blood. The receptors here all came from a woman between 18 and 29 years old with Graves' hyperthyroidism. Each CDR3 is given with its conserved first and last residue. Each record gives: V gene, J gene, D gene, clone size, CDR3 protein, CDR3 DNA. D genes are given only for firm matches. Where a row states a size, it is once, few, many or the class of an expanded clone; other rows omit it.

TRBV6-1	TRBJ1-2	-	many	CATSQGTHIYGYTF	TGTGCCACCTCTCAGGGGACCCACATCTATGGCTACACCTTC
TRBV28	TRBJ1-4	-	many	CASRSWQGLTNEKLFF	TGTGCCAGCAGGAGTTGGCAGGGGTTGACTAATGAAAAACTGTTTTTT
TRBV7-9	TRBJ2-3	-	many	CASSGGSMSTDTQYF	TGTGCCAGCAGCGGGGGGAGCATGAGCACAGATACGCAGTATTTT
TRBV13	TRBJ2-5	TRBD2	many	CASSAGTSGTETQYF	TGTGCCAGCAGCGCAGGGACTAGCGGGACGGAGACCCAGTACTTC
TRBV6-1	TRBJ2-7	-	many	CASSEGAGKTYEQYF	TGTGCCAGCAGTGAGGGTGCAGGGAAAACCTACGAGCAGTACTTC
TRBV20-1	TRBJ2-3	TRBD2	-	CSPLAPAGTADTQYF	TGCAGTCCACTAGCTCCAGCGGGAACGGCAGATACGCAGTATTTT
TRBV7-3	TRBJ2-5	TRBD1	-	CASSVQGAAQETQYF	TGTGCCAGCAGCGTCCAGGGGGCGGCTCAAGAGACCCAGTACTTC
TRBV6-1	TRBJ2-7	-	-	CASSGRTVTQYEQYF	TGTGCCAGCAGTGGCAGGACAGTAACCCAATACGAGCAGTACTTC
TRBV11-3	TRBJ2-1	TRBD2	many	CASSTALLAGYNEQFF	TGTGCCAGCAGCACGGCACTACTAGCGGGATACAATGAGCAGTTCTTC
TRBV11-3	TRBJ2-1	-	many	CASSFELDPEQFF	TGTGCCAGCAGCTTCGAACTGGATCCTGAGCAGTTCTTC
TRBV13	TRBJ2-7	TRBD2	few	CASSPTLAGVREQYF	TGTGCCAGCAGCCCGACTCTAGCGGGGGTGCGCGAGCAGTACTTC
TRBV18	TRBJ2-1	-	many	CASSPGRARYNEQFF	TGTGCCAGCTCACCAGGCCGAGCTCGCTACAATGAGCAGTTCTTC
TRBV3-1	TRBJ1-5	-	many	CASSQDPEGDQPQHF	TGTGCCAGCAGCCAAGATCCAGAGGGCGATCAGCCCCAGCATTTT
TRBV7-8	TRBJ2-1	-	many	CASSLVSLSSYNEQFF	TGTGCCAGCAGCTTAGTGAGTCTTAGCTCCTACAATGAGCAGTTCTTC
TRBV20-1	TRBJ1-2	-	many	CSACPPGQLYGYTF	TGCAGTGCTTGTCCGCCTGGACAGCTCTATGGCTACACCTTC
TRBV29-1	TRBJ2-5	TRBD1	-	CSVPRVTGGQETQYF	TGCAGCGTCCCAAGGGTGACAGGGGGCCAAGAGACCCAGTACTTC
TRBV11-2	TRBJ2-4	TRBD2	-	CASSQVGLAKDIQYF	TGTGCCAGCAGCCAGGTTGGACTAGCCAAAGACATTCAGTACTTC
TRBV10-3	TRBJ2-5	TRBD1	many	CAISPGQGEETQYF	TGTGCCATCAGCCCGGGACAGGGGGAAGAGACCCAGTACTTC
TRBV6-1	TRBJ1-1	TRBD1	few	CASSMTGYTEAFF	TGTGCCAGCAGTATGACAGGGTACACTGAAGCTTTCTTT
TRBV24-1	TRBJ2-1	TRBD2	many	CATSDPSTVRLAGSRLNSYNEQFF	TGTGCCACCAGTGATCCCTCAACCGTCCGACTAGCGGGAAGTAGATTGAACTCCTACAATGAGCAGTTCTTC
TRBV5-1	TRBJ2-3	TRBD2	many	CASSLGLAGGDTQYF	TGCGCCAGCAGCTTGGGACTAGCGGGAGGGGATACGCAGTATTTT
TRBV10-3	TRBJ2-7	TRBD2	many	CAISGTSGSKVYEQYF	TGTGCCATCAGTGGGACTAGCGGGAGTAAGGTCTACGAGCAGTACTTC
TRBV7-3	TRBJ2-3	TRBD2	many	CASSPRLAGGRTDTQYF	TGTGCCAGCAGCCCAAGACTAGCGGGAGGGCGGACAGATACGCAGTATTTT
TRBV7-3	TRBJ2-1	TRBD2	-	CASEPHGLAGGPKFF	TGTGCCAGCGAGCCTCACGGACTAGCGGGAGGGCCGAAGTTCTTC
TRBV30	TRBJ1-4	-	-	CAWSVFGVGATNEKLFF	TGTGCCTGGAGTGTATTTGGGGTGGGTGCAACTAATGAAAAACTGTTTTTT
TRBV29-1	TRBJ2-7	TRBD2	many	CSVNKRDTYEQYF	TGCAGCGTTAATAAGCGGGATACCTACGAGCAGTACTTC
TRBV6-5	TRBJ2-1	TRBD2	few	CASSSSRTGGSPDEQFF	TGTGCCAGCAGTTCCTCCCGGACGGGAGGGAGTCCGGATGAGCAGTTCTTC
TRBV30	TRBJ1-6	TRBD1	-	CAWRRQGANSPPHF	TGTGCCTGGAGAAGGCAGGGGGCCAATTCACCCCCCCACTTT
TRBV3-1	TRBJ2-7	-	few	CASSSLGGQYF	TGTGCCAGCAGCTCACTAGGAGGGCAGTACTTC
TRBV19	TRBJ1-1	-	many	CASSMSGNTEAFF	TGTGCCAGTAGTATGTCAGGGAACACTGAAGCTTTCTTT
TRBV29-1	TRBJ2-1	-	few	CSSGGGGTIGYNEQFF	TGCAGCTCCGGGGGAGGCGGGACGATCGGGTACAATGAGCAGTTCTTC
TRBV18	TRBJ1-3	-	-	CASSPAAGSSSGNTIYF	TGTGCCAGCTCACCCGCAGCAGGGTCGTCCTCTGGAAACACCATATATTTT
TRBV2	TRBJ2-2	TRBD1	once	CASRPGQGTGATGELFF	TGTGCCAGCAGGCCGGGACAGGGGACCGGGGCCACCGGGGAGCTGTTTTTT
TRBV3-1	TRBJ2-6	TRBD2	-	CASSPNSGMFSWANVLTF	TGTGCCAGCAGCCCTAATAGCGGGATGTTCTCTTGGGCCAACGTCCTGACTTTC
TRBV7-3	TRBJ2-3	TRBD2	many	CASSLRASGWGTDTQYF	TGTGCCAGCAGCTTAAGGGCTAGCGGGTGGGGCACAGATACGCAGTATTTT
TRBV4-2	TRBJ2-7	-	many	CASSQERAGAYEQYF	TGTGCCAGCAGCCAAGAGCGGGCCGGTGCCTACGAGCAGTACTTC
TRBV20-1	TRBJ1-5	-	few	CSADRPGRLNQPQHF	TGCAGTGCTGACCGCCCGGGACGGCTCAATCAGCCCCAGCATTTT
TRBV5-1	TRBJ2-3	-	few	CASSLTLTDTQYF	TGCGCCAGCAGCTTGACCCTCACAGATACGCAGTATTTT
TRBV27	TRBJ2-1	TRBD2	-	CASSPGTSGRVDNEQFF	TGTGCCAGCAGTCCCGGGACTAGCGGGAGGGTTGACAATGAGCAGTTCTTC
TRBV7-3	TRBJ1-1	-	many	CASSLEPAGTEAFF	TGTGCCAGCAGCTTAGAACCGGCGGGCACTGAAGCTTTCTTT
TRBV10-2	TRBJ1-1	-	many	CASISGGWTEAFF	TGCGCCAGCATTTCGGGGGGGTGGACTGAAGCTTTCTTT
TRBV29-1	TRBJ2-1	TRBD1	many	CSVRGQDSVSYNEQFF	TGCAGCGTTCGGGGACAGGACTCCGTCTCCTACAATGAGCAGTTCTTC
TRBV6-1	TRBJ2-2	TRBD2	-	CASSEREATTGELFF	TGTGCCAGCAGTGAGCGGGAGGCCACCACCGGGGAGCTGTTTTTT
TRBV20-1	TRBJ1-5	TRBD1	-	CSAKSHTGTGSGQPQHF	TGCAGTGCTAAGTCCCATACCGGGACAGGTTCAGGTCAGCCCCAGCATTTT
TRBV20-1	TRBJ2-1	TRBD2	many	CSALGASGSWNEQFF	TGCAGTGCTCTAGGTGCTAGCGGGAGTTGGAATGAGCAGTTCTTC
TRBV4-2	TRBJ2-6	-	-	CASSQKAGSGANVLTF	TGTGCCAGCAGCCAAAAGGCAGGGTCTGGGGCCAACGTCCTGACTTTC
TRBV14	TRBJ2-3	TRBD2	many	CASSQGLGGSSTDTQYF	TGTGCCAGCAGCCAAGGTCTGGGAGGGTCCAGCACAGATACGCAGTATTTT
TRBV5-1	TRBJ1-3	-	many	CASSLSPKTNSGNTIYF	TGCGCCAGCAGCTTGTCCCCGAAGACTAACTCTGGAAACACCATATATTTT
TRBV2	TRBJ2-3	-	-	CASRITGERDTQYF	TGTGCCAGCAGGATTACGGGAGAGAGAGATACGCAGTATTTT
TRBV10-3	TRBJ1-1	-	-	CAITPGTGTEAFF	TGTGCCATCACTCCCGGGACGGGAACTGAAGCTTTCTTT
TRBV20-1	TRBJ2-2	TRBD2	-	CSARKVGTSGNTGELFF	TGCAGTGCTAGAAAGGTGGGGACTAGCGGGAACACCGGGGAGCTGTTTTTT